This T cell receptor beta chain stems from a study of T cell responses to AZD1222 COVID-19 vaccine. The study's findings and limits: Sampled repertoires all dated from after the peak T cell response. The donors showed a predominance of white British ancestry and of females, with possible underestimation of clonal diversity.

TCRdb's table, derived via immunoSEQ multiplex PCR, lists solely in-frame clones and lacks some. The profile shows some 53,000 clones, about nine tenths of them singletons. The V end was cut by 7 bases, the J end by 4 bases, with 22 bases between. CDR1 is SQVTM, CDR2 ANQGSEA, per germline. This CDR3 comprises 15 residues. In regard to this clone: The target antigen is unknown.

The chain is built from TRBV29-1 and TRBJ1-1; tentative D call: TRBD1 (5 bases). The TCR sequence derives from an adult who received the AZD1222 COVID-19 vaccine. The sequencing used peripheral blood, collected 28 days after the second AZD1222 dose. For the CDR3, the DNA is TGCAGCGCCCTTGGTCGGGCGGGGGAGGGCACTGAAGCTTTCTTT. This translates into CSALGRAGEGTEAFF.